A single sample gave rise to the 29 T cell receptor beta chains below, sequenced in a study of post-analysis software for immune sequencing data. Study findings and constraints: Comparison of patients with controls showed about 5 TRBV segments more frequent in patients, TRBV5-6, TRBV5-1 and TRBV20-1 among them.

Unique molecular identifiers featured in each of the TCR beta cDNA libraries. TCRdb passed the PCR reads through MiXCR, listing each CDR3 protein once. The data contain roughly 620,000 distinct CDR3 sequences, 40% to 50% of them seen just once; the ten biggest clones take up roughly 1.7%. The antigens for these receptors are not known. Specimen: blood. These receptor sequences come from a girl aged 10 to 17 with multiple sclerosis.

CDR3 residues: CASSQHRDSNNEQFF. For the CDR3, the DNA is TGCGCCAGCAGCCAACATAGGGACAGCAACAATGAGCAGTTCTTC. V gene TRBV4-1 combines with J gene TRBJ2-1, with 7 bases matching TRBD1. The CDR3 runs to 15 residues. Germline CDR1 and CDR2: MGHRA and YSYEKL. The trim removed 2 bases at V and 5 bases at J, leaving 6 bases unmatched.

The sample holds a few counts of this clonotype. The chain employs TRBV5-1 and TRBJ2-1, with a weak D call TRBD2 (5 bases). Trimming shortened V by 4 bases and J by 0 bases, and 14 bases separated the two germline ends. Per the germline V gene, CDR1 is SGHRS and CDR2 is YFSETQ. This CDR3 is built from 16 residues. CDR3 nucleotide sequence: TGCGCCAGCAGCCTGCCTGGACTCCGCTCCTACAATGAGCAGTTCTTC. Its translation: CASSLPGLRSYNEQFF.

This clonotype has only a few counts. The chain recombines TRBV3-1 with TRBJ1-6; 9 bases are shared with TRBD1. V shed 6 bases and J 7 bases; nucleotides not matched to a gene: 4. Germline V CDR1 and CDR2: LGHDT, YNNKEL (reference sequence). This CDR3 has 14 residues. The CDR3 is CASRATGGNSPLHF. The CDR3 DNA sequence: TGTGCCAGCAGGGCAACAGGGGGCAATTCACCCCTCCACTTT.

This clonotype was seen repeatedly, ten times or more. This chain uses TRBV29-1 with TRBJ2-1; D may be TRBD2 (6 bases). Looked up from germline, CDR1 is SQVTM and CDR2 is ANQGSEA. This CDR3 has 11 residues. Deletions cut 6 bases from V and 8 bases from J, with 11 bases between. The CDR3 spells CSVASGDEQFF. In nucleotides, the CDR3 is TGCAGCGTGGCCTCGGGGGATGAGCAGTTCTTC.

J is TRBJ1-1 and V is TRBV6-1; D is uncertain. CDR1 is MNHNS and CDR2 is SASEGT in the germline V gene. Trimming cost V 1 base and J 6 bases, with 9 bases left between them. CDR3 length equals 13 residues. CDR3 in DNA: TGTGCCAGCAGTGAAGGGGAGCGCTCTGAAGCTTTCTTT. Encoded protein: CASSEGERSEAFF.

This clonotype was seen a handful of times. CDR3 region: CASSLYRQETQYF. CDR3 DNA sequence: TGTGCCAGCAGTTTATACAGACAAGAGACCCAGTACTTC. The J gene is TRBJ2-5, the V gene TRBV12-3 or TRBV12-4; D gene ambiguous. The CDR3 consists of 13 residues. Trimming removed 2 bases at V and 2 bases at J, with 6 bases between.

This sequence joins TRBV12-3 or TRBV12-4 and TRBJ1-3; D call uncertain. The CDR3 has 13 amino acids. Trimming took off 10 bases at V and 0 bases at J, with 10 bases between the two ends. The chain's CDR3 is CATKAYSGNTIYF. The CDR3 DNA is TGTGCCACCAAGGCGTACTCTGGAAACACCATATATTTT.

About this clonotype: Compared with germline, one end of the junction differs, possibly owing to a read error. The chain carries TRBV7-9 and TRBJ2-7, with D maybe TRBD1 (6 bases). Germline CDR1 SEHNR, CDR2 FQNEAQ (reference sequence). This CDR3 has 15 amino acids. The CDR3 nucleotides are TGTGCCAGCAGCCCCTCCTGGACAGACTCCTGCGAGCAGTACTTC. Its protein is CASSPSWTDSCEQYF.

This sequence joins TRBV4-1 and TRBJ2-3; D tentatively fits TRBD1 or TRBD2 (6 bases each). Trimming stripped 10 bases from V and 0 bases from J, with 17 bases between. This CDR3 region has 15 residues. Per the germline V gene, CDR1 is MGHRA and CDR2 is YSYEKL. The CDR3 sequence: CATSDGGHSTDTQYF. The CDR3, as DNA: TGCGCCACGAGCGACGGGGGCCATAGCACAGATACGCAGTATTTT.

This clonotype was seen a few times. This chain connects TRBV5-1 to TRBJ2-1; TRBD2 matches 10 bases. This CDR3 is 15 amino acids long. Germline assignment: CDR1 SGHRS and CDR2 YFSETQ. The V gene end was trimmed by 6 bases and the J gene end by 7 bases; junction bases not matched to a gene: 10. The CDR3 nucleotides read TGCGCCAGCACCATCAGCGGGGGGGCGATGAATGAGCAGTTCTTC. Translating it yields CASTISGGAMNEQFF.

Of note for this clonotype: Relative to the germline gene, one junction end is altered; a read error may explain this. The chain couples TRBV15 to TRBJ2-3; 10 bases match TRBD2. The CDR3 is made up of 17 amino acids. Germline V lookup: CDR1 LNHNV, CDR2 YYDKDF (reference sequence). CDR3 amino acids: CATSAHGKRGGTVTQYF. The DNA for the CDR3 is TGTGCCACCAGCGCCCATGGCAAGCGGGGGGGTACAGTTACGCAGTATTTT.

The chain carries TRBV6-5 and TRBJ2-7; 10 bases fit TRBD2. The CDR3 is made up of 18 amino acids. The V gene's germline CDR1 is MNHEY and CDR2 SVGAGI. Germline trimming cut 3 bases from V and 3 bases from J; bases unmatched to any gene: 14. CDR3 residues: CASSYLGQRSSGSYEQYF. DNA for the CDR3: TGTGCCAGCAGTTATCTGGGACAGAGATCTAGCGGGAGCTACGAGCAGTACTTC.

This clonotype has a handful of counts. The chain carries TRBV5-1 and TRBJ2-5; 9 nucleotides agree with TRBD1. Germline assignment: CDR1 SGHRS and CDR2 YFSETQ. The V and J ends lost 4 bases and 2 bases, in that order; junction bases with no gene match: 6. CDR3 size: 15 residues. The CDR3 is CASSRTGGKQETQYF. The DNA of the CDR3 is TGCGCCAGCAGCCGTACAGGGGGCAAACAAGAGACCCAGTACTTC.

This clonotype was detected a few times. This chain uses TRBV20-1 with TRBJ2-7; TRBD2 agrees at 8 bases. The CDR3 length is 15 residues. Germline values: CDR1 DFQATT, CDR2 SNEGSKA (reference sequence). The ends lost 3 bases at V and 2 bases at J; junction bases unmatched: 9. In DNA form, the CDR3 reads TGCAGTGCTAGGCCAACTAGCGGCAATACCTACGAGCAGTACTTC. This sequence encodes CSARPTSGNTYEQYF.

This clonotype was seen a handful of times. This rearrangement joins TRBV12-3 or TRBV12-4 to TRBJ2-7, with 7 bases aligning to TRBD1. The CDR3 length is 14 residues. Trimming cost V 6 bases and J 2 bases; bases outside gene matches: 7. Written as DNA, the CDR3 is TGTGCCAGCAGGAGCCGGGACAGCCCCTACGAGCAGTACTTC. Amino acid sequence: CASRSRDSPYEQYF.

CDR3 residues: CASSSGRGDYEQYF. The DNA for the CDR3 is TGTGCCAGCAGCTCAGGGCGGGGCGACTACGAGCAGTACTTC. The gene calls are TRBV4-2 and TRBJ2-7; weak D call: TRBD2 (6 bases). Between the trimmed V and J ends, which lost 5 bases and 3 bases, there was a span of 14 bases. The length of the CDR3 is 14 residues. Germline CDR1 LGHNA, CDR2 YNFKEQ.

This clonotype appeared a few times. This chain connects TRBV6-5 to TRBJ2-7, with D tentatively TRBD1 (5 bases). The CDR3 covers 14 residues. Germline-derived CDR1 and CDR2 are MNHEY and SVGAGI. Trimming stripped 2 bases from V and 5 bases from J, with 13 bases between. CDR3 nucleotide sequence: TGTGCCAGCAGTTACGGCAGGGCCGCGGACGAGCAGTACTTC. Protein product: CASSYGRAADEQYF.

The chain combines TRBV20-1 with TRBJ2-5; no firm D call. The germline CDR1 and CDR2 sequences are DFQATT and SNEGSKA (reference sequence). This CDR3 has 11 residues. V was trimmed by 0 bases and J by 11 bases, leaving 10 bases between them. The CDR3 loop reads CSARDVGEQYF. The CDR3 coding sequence is TGCAGTGCTAGAGATGTTGGAGAGCAGTACTTC.

This clonotype was picked up a small number of times. V is TRBV4-1 and J is TRBJ2-7, with 8 bases that match TRBD1. Germline lookup yields CDR1 MGHRA and CDR2 YSYEKL. The ends lost 2 bases at V and 3 bases at J; junction bases unmatched: 6. The CDR3 runs to 15 residues. As DNA, the CDR3 is TGCGCCAGCAGCCAAAGCCCGGGACAGGTCTACGAGCAGTACTTC. This encodes CASSQSPGQVYEQYF.

V and J are TRBV7-6 and TRBJ2-1, with 10 bases that match TRBD2. There are 15 residues in the CDR3. Germline V gene data show CDR1 as SGHVS and CDR2 as FNYEAQ. With 5 bases clipped from V and 4 bases from J, the junction kept 5 bases outside the gene matches. In DNA, the CDR3 is TGTGCCAGCAGCACCACTAGCGGGGAGTACAATGAGCAGTTCTTC. It codes for CASSTTSGEYNEQFF. The variable domain in full, with the rest retrieved from reference TRBV7-6 and TRBJ2-1, is GAGVSQSPRYKVTKRGQDVALRCDPISGHVSLYWYRQALGQGPEFLTYFNYEAQQDKSGLPNDRFSAERPEGSISTLTIQRTEQRDSAMYRCASSTTSGEYNEQFFGPGTRLTVL.

This clonotype came up a few times. The J gene is TRBJ2-7, the V gene TRBV5-1; 9 positions match TRBD2. V was pared by 7 bases and J by 1 base, with 6 bases of the junction left unmatched. Germline V gene sequence: CDR1 SGHRS, CDR2 YFSETQ. The CDR3 is made up of 14 amino acids. CDR3 sequence (DNA): TGCGCCAGCGGCGCGGGGGGGCTGTCCTACGAGCAGTACTTC. This gives the protein CASGAGGLSYEQYF.

This clonotype was seen more than once but under ten times. This chain links TRBV27 with TRBJ2-5; the match to TRBD1 covers 9 bases. The better agreement between TRBJ2-7 and the DNA end casts doubt on the J call. This CDR3 has 14 amino acids. From germline, CDR1 is MNHEY and CDR2 SMNVEV (reference sequence). The CDR3 region has the DNA TGTGCCAGCAGTGCCCCGGGACAGGGCTACGAGCAGTACTTC. Translating gives CASSAPGQGYEQYF.

This clonotype was seen ten or more times. The CDR3 spells CSVGGVTYEQYF. The CDR3 DNA reads as TGCAGCGTTGGAGGGGTTACCTACGAGCAGTACTTC. This chain joins TRBV29-1 and TRBJ2-7; possibly TRBD1 or TRBD2 for D (5 bases each). Germline CDR1 reads SQVTM; CDR2 reads ANQGSEA. The germline V and J ends were trimmed by 4 bases and 2 bases, with 9 bases remaining between them. The length of the CDR3 is 12 residues.

V gene TRBV5-1 combines with J gene TRBJ2-4; D may be TRBD2 (6 bases). The CDR3 contains 14 residues. Germline CDR1 is SGHRS and CDR2 is YFSETQ. The ends were cut back, 5 bases at V and 5 bases at J, with 14 bases in the middle. CDR3 bases: TGCGCCAGCAGAAACCGGGACTCCGAAAACATTCAGTACTTC. Its translation: CASRNRDSENIQYF.

This clonotype was seen more than once but under ten times. The chain carries TRBV12-3 or TRBV12-4 and TRBJ2-1; possible D gene TRBD1, 6 bases. V lost 2 bases to trimming and J lost 4 bases, with 9 bases between them. The CDR3 runs to 14 residues. The CDR3 protein is CASSLSTGYNEQFF. In nucleotides, the CDR3 is TGTGCCAGCAGTTTATCGACAGGATACAATGAGCAGTTCTTC.

The gene calls are TRBV4-1 and TRBJ2-1, with TRBD2 matching 11 bases. CDR1 is MGHRA, CDR2 YSYEKL, per germline. V gave up 0 bases and J gave up 5 bases; unmatched junction bases: 15. This CDR3 has 20 amino acids. The CDR3 protein is CASSQDQGMLGLADHNEQFF. The DNA for the CDR3 is TGCGCCAGCAGCCAAGATCAGGGTATGCTGGGACTAGCGGATCACAATGAGCAGTTCTTC.

The V gene is TRBV4-2, the J gene TRBJ1-2, with D uncertain. Between the trimmed V and J ends, which lost 4 bases and 1 base, there was a span of 10 bases. The germline V gene encodes CDR1 LGHNA and CDR2 YNFKEQ. The CDR3 has 14 residues. This CDR3 reads CASSPQEHNYGYTF. CDR3 in DNA: TGTGCCAGCAGCCCACAAGAACATAACTATGGCTACACCTTC.

This clonotype appeared once. V and J are TRBV12-3 or TRBV12-4 and TRBJ1-2, with D possibly TRBD1 on 5 matching bases. This CDR3 has 11 residues. The ends were cut back, 6 bases at V and 8 bases at J, with 10 bases in the middle. The CDR3 sequence: CASRRGEGYTF. The CDR3 coding sequence is TGTGCCAGCAGACGAGGGGAAGGCTACACCTTC.

This clonotype was seen a handful of times. V usage is TRBV13 and J usage is TRBJ2-7; D is undetermined. V was shortened by 0 bases and J by 0 bases, with 9 bases between the two germline ends. Germline V gene sequence: CDR1 PRHDT, CDR2 FYEKMQ (reference sequence). CDR3 length equals 15 residues. Here the CDR3 reads CASSLGPPASYEQYF. The CDR3 nucleotides read TGTGCCAGCAGCTTAGGACCGCCTGCCTCCTACGAGCAGTACTTC.